Listed below are T cell receptor beta chains from one sample, sequenced in a study of T cell repertoires and HLA-DP antigens. This table comes from immunoSEQ multiplex PCR, and its TCRdb copy is limited to in-frame clones, with some not included. Among around 100,000 clones listed, around 93% were seen once. Antigens of these TCRs are unknown. Sequencing was performed on CD4+ T cells from PBMCs. These receptors all come from a woman aged 18-35 years in good health and CMV-seronegative. CDR3s include the opening cysteine and the closing phenylalanine or tryptophan. D genes are given only for firm matches. Size values are once, few and many counts, or a class for expanded clones, and some rows have none.

len: 14
v_gene: TRBV19
abundance: few
d_gene: TRBD1
j_gene: TRBJ1-1
CDR3nt: TGTGCCAGTAGTATGCACGGACAGGGCACTGAAGCTTTCTTT
CDR3aa: CASSMHGQGTEAFF

len: 18
v_gene: TRBV19
abundance: .
d_gene: TRBD1
j_gene: TRBJ2-2
CDR3nt: TGTGCCAGTAGTTTGAGGCCCACAGGGGGTGGCTACACCGGGGAGCTGTTTTTT
CDR3aa: CASSLRPTGGGYTGELFF

len: 13
v_gene: TRBV19
abundance: .
d_gene: .
j_gene: TRBJ2-3
CDR3nt: TGTGCCAGTACCCTAGGGGGCACAGATACGCAGTATTTT
CDR3aa: CASTLGGTDTQYF

len: 15
v_gene: TRBV10-3
abundance: .
d_gene: .
j_gene: TRBJ2-2
CDR3nt: TGTGCCATCAGGGTAGGGGGATCGAACACCGGGGAGCTGTTTTTT
CDR3aa: CAIRVGGSNTGELFF

len: 15
v_gene: TRBV19
abundance: .
d_gene: TRBD2
j_gene: TRBJ2-7
CDR3nt: TGTGCCAGTAGTACCGCGGGAGGGCCGGGCTACGAGCAGTACTTC
CDR3aa: CASSTAGGPGYEQYF

len: 14
v_gene: TRBV7-8
abundance: .
d_gene: .
j_gene: TRBJ2-5
CDR3nt: TGTGCCAGCAGCTCACCGGGACGGGGAGAGACCCAGTACTTC
CDR3aa: CASSSPGRGETQYF

len: 15
v_gene: TRBV5-1
abundance: .
d_gene: TRBD2
j_gene: TRBJ2-3
CDR3nt: TGCGCCAGCAAGGACCCACGGGGGGGGACAGATACGCAGTATTTT
CDR3aa: CASKDPRGGTDTQYF

len: 13
v_gene: TRBV6-5
abundance: .
d_gene: TRBD1
j_gene: TRBJ2-1
CDR3nt: TGTGCCAGCCAGGGACAGGTGGACAATGAGCAGTTCTTC
CDR3aa: CASQGQVDNEQFF

len: 13
v_gene: TRBV6-5
abundance: .
d_gene: .
j_gene: TRBJ2-5
CDR3nt: TGTGCCAGCAGGCTAGCGAGACAAGAGACCCAGTACTTC
CDR3aa: CASRLARQETQYF

len: 16
v_gene: TRBV27
abundance: .
d_gene: TRBD2
j_gene: TRBJ2-7
CDR3nt: TGTGCCAGCAGTTTAAAGGCTAGCGGGTGGTCCTACGAGCAGTACTTC
CDR3aa: CASSLKASGWSYEQYF

len: 15
v_gene: TRBV12-5
abundance: .
d_gene: TRBD1
j_gene: TRBJ2-7
CDR3nt: TGTGCTAGTGCCGCCGGGACAGGGGCTACCTACGAGCAGTACTTC
CDR3aa: CASAAGTGATYEQYF

len: 16
v_gene: TRBV11-1
abundance: .
d_gene: .
j_gene: TRBJ1-2
CDR3nt: TGTGCCAGCAGCTTCGACCGGGACCGCCTTATGAGGGGCTACACCTTC
CDR3aa: CASSFDRDRLMRGYTF

len: 15
v_gene: TRBV7-8
abundance: .
d_gene: TRBD1
j_gene: TRBJ2-2
CDR3nt: TGTGCCAGCTCCAGGGGACAGGGGAACACCGGGGAGCTGTTTTTT
CDR3aa: CASSRGQGNTGELFF

len: 19
v_gene: TRBV7-8
abundance: .
d_gene: TRBD2
j_gene: TRBJ2-2
CDR3nt: TGTGCCAGCAGCTTAGAGGGACTAGCGCAGGCGTCCTACACCGGGGAGCTGTTTTTT
CDR3aa: CASSLEGLAQASYTGELFF

len: 15
v_gene: TRBV28
abundance: .
d_gene: .
j_gene: TRBJ2-1
CDR3nt: TGTGCCAGCAGTTATCCAGGGGCGCGGTACAATGAGCAGTTCTTC
CDR3aa: CASSYPGARYNEQFF

len: 15
v_gene: TRBV5-6
abundance: .
d_gene: TRBD1
j_gene: TRBJ1-3
CDR3nt: TGTGCCAGCAGCTTGGTTGGGACAGGGGGAAACACCATATATTTT
CDR3aa: CASSLVGTGGNTIYF

len: 12
v_gene: TRBV23-1
abundance: .
d_gene: TRBD2
j_gene: TRBJ2-5
CDR3nt: TGCGCCAGCCAAAGGGGAGGGGTGACCCAGTACTTC
CDR3aa: CASQRGGVTQYF

len: 14
v_gene: TRBV6-1
abundance: .
d_gene: TRBD2
j_gene: TRBJ2-3
CDR3nt: TGTGCCAGCAGTCCTAGCGGGAGCACAGATACGCAGTATTTT
CDR3aa: CASSPSGSTDTQYF

len: 14
v_gene: TRBV2
abundance: .
d_gene: .
j_gene: TRBJ1-6
CDR3nt: TGTGCCAGCAGTGACAGGGGTTATAGTTCACCCCTCCACTTT
CDR3aa: CASSDRGYSSPLHF